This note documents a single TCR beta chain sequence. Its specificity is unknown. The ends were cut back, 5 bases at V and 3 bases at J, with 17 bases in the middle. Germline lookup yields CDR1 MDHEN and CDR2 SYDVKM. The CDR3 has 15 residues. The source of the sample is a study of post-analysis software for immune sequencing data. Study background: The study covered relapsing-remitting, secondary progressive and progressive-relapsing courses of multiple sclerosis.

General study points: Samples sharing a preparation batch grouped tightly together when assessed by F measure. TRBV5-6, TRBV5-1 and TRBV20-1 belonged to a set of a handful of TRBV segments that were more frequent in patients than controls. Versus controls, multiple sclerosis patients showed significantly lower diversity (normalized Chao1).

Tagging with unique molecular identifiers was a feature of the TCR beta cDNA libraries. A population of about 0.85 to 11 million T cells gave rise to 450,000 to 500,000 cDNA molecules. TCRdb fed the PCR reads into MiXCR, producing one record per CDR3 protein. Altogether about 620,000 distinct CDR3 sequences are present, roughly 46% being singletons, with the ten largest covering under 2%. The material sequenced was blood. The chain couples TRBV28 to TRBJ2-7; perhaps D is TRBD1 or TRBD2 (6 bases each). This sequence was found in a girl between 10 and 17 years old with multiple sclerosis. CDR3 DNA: TGTGCCAGCAGTCACCAGGGGCGCGGGGTCTACGAGCAGTACTTC. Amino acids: CASSHQGRGVYEQYF.